Below, 23 T cell receptor beta chains from the same sample are listed, as sequenced in a study of T cell responses to AZD1222 COVID-19 vaccine. TCRdb keeps only in-frame clones here, not all; method: immunoSEQ multiplex PCR. The sample has about 120,000 clones, about 90% seen once. The sequenced sample was peripheral blood, obtained 28 days after the second AZD1222 dose. These receptors were obtained from an adult who received the AZD1222 COVID-19 vaccine.

This clone was counted a single time. This chain's CDR3 is CASSPGGGGYTF. The CDR3 DNA reads as TGTGCCAGCAGTCCGGGAGGGGGTGGCTACACCTTC. The chain joins TRBV12-3 or TRBV12-4 to TRBJ1-2; weak D call: TRBD1 (6 bases). The CDR3 loop spans 12 amino acids. V was shortened by 5 bases and J by 7 bases, with 11 bases between the two germline ends.

V and J are TRBV14 and TRBJ1-1; 8 bases agree with TRBD1. The CDR3 loop spans 16 amino acids. Germline V gene sequence: CDR1 SGHDN, CDR2 FVKESK. V dropped 4 bases and J dropped 1; count of bases not matched to a gene: 8. DNA of the CDR3: TGTGCCAGCAGCCGAGAGAAGACAGGGGAGAACACTGAAGCTTTCTTT. Translating it yields CASSREKTGENTEAFF.

In this sample, this clone turned up once. The CDR3 protein is CATSRALGTVEKLFF. CDR3 nucleotides: TGTGCCACCAGCAGGGCCCTCGGGACAGTTGAAAAACTGTTTTTT. The genes are TRBV15 and TRBJ1-4; 7 positions match TRBD1. The length of the CDR3 is 15 residues. With 3 bases clipped from V and 7 bases from J, the junction kept 8 bases outside the gene matches. CDR1 and CDR2 from the germline V gene are LNHNV and YYDKDF (reference sequence).

The chain uses TRBV18 and TRBJ1-3; 7 bases are shared with TRBD1. J was trimmed by 0 bases and V by 4 bases; bases with no gene match: 3. The CDR3 consists of 15 residues. Germline assignment: CDR1 KGHSH and CDR2 LQKENI. In DNA form, the CDR3 reads TGTGCCAGCTCACGACAGGGTAGCTCTGGAAACACCATATATTTT. It codes for CASSRQGSSGNTIYF.

This chain connects TRBV27 to TRBJ1-2; possibly TRBD1 for D (5 bases). This CDR3 has 13 residues. Germline CDR1 is MNHEY and CDR2 is SMNVEV (reference sequence). Trimming shortened V by 5 bases and J by 5 bases, and 12 bases separated the two germline ends. The CDR3 is CASSRDPPYGYTF. As DNA, the CDR3 is TGTGCCAGCAGTCGGGACCCACCATATGGCTACACCTTC.

V gene TRBV7-6 combines with J gene TRBJ2-1, with unresolved D. Germline lookup yields CDR1 SGHVS and CDR2 FNYEAQ. This CDR3 spans 17 amino acids. Trimming removed 0 bases at V and 4 bases at J, with 16 bases between. CDR3 loop: CASSLAGATAGYNEQFF. DNA of the CDR3: TGTGCCAGCAGCTTAGCAGGTGCAACTGCCGGATACAATGAGCAGTTCTTC.

For the CDR3, the DNA is TGTGCCAGCAGCCCCAACTTGCAGGGTGGCGAGCAGTACTTC. It codes for CASSPNLQGGEQYF. This chain joins TRBV7-9 and TRBJ2-7; D perhaps matches TRBD1 (5 bases). V lost 5 bases and J 6 bases, leaving 17 bases between the germline ends. Germline assignment: CDR1 SEHNR and CDR2 FQNEAQ (reference sequence). The CDR3 is 14 residues long.

Written as DNA, the CDR3 is TGCGCCAGCAGCTCCTCCGGACAGCCGAACTATGGCTACACCTTC. Its translation is CASSSSGQPNYGYTF. This chain connects TRBV5-1 to TRBJ1-2; perhaps TRBD1 as D (6 bases). The ends were cut back, 3 bases at V and 2 bases at J, with 14 bases in the middle. The V gene's germline CDR1 is SGHRS and CDR2 YFSETQ. The CDR3 length is 15 residues.

The V call is TRBV7-9, the J call TRBJ2-5; 7 positions match TRBD2. This CDR3 has 13 residues. Germline loops: CDR1 SEHNR, CDR2 FQNEAQ (reference sequence). Trimming removed 5 bases from V and 9 bases from J; junction bases left unmatched: 9. The CDR3 region has the DNA TGTGCCAGCAGCGACAGCCGGGGGGTGGCCCAGTACTTC. Amino acids: CASSDSRGVAQYF.

For this clone: Other DNA sequences from this sample encode an identical CDR3 as well. The chain is built from TRBV27 and TRBJ2-7, with 7 positions matching TRBD2. The CDR3 covers 14 residues. Germline V gene lookup returns CDR1 MNHEY and CDR2 SMNVEV (reference sequence). V lost 4 bases, J lost 3 bases, and 6 bases stayed unmatched. DNA for the CDR3: TGTGCCAGCAGTTCGTTGACTAGCAGCTACGAGCAGTACTTC. Translating gives CASSSLTSSYEQYF.

The rearrangement links TRBV6-2 or TRBV6-3 to TRBJ1-2; D is unclear. Germline loops: CDR1 MNHEY, CDR2 SVGEGT. The CDR3 loop spans 14 amino acids. The V and J ends lost 0 bases and 8 bases respectively, with 13 bases between them. CDR3 sequence: CASSYSTTTPGYTF. The CDR3, as DNA: TGTGCCAGCAGTTACTCGACAACTACTCCAGGCTACACCTTC.

The chain links TRBV24-1 to TRBJ2-5; possibly TRBD2 for D (6 bases). Germline V gives CDR1 KGHDR, CDR2 SFDVKD. V gave up 3 bases and J gave up 3 bases, with 10 bases separating them. The CDR3 length is 14 residues. CDR3: CATSDGGTKETQYF. CDR3 DNA: TGTGCCACCAGTGATGGAGGGACGAAAGAGACCCAGTACTTC.

V gene TRBV6-5 combines with J gene TRBJ2-1; D gene uncertain. Per germline, CDR1 MNHEY and CDR2 SVGAGI. The CDR3 spans 11 residues. The germline V and J ends were trimmed by 0 bases and 8 bases, with 2 bases remaining between them. CDR3 protein: CASSYSYEQFF. CDR3 bases: TGTGCCAGCAGTTACTCATATGAGCAGTTCTTC.

The chain is built from TRBV5-1 and TRBJ2-3; tentative D call: TRBD2 (6 bases). Germline loops: CDR1 SGHRS, CDR2 YFSETQ. V dropped 4 bases and J dropped 3 bases, with 21 bases sitting between them. This CDR3 region has 17 residues. CDR3 region: CASSAYLHRGITDTQYF. The CDR3 nucleotides read TGCGCCAGCAGCGCATATTTACACCGGGGGATTACAGATACGCAGTATTTT.

This rearrangement joins TRBV27 to TRBJ2-3; 8 nucleotides align to TRBD2. The CDR3 has 18 residues. Germline V gene lookup returns CDR1 MNHEY and CDR2 SMNVEV (reference sequence). The J segment lost 2 bases and the V segment lost 4 bases, leaving 14 bases of the junction unmatched. CDR3 DNA sequence: TGTGCCAGCAGTTGGGGCGGGAGGACCGACTCCTACACAGATACGCAGTATTTT. Its protein is CASSWGGRTDSYTDTQYF.

The chain is built from TRBV6-5 and TRBJ1-2; D unresolved. The CDR3 has 11 amino acids. In germline, CDR1 is MNHEY, CDR2 SVGAGI. V shed 2 bases and J shed 13 bases, with 11 bases lying between them. The CDR3 region is CASSYLGVATF. CDR3 nucleotides: TGTGCCAGCAGTTACCTCGGAGTCGCCACCTTC.

The chain recombines TRBV5-6 with TRBJ2-5, with D tentatively TRBD2 (6 bases). Germline loops: CDR1 SGHDT, CDR2 YYEEEE. V lost 2 bases and J 4 bases, leaving 18 bases between the germline ends. The CDR3 length is 16 residues. The CDR3 is CASSLAPRGLRETQYF. Written as DNA, the CDR3 is TGTGCCAGCAGCTTAGCCCCCCGGGGGTTAAGAGAGACCCAGTACTTC. The whole variable domain, filled in from reference TRBV5-6 and TRBJ2-5, reads DAGVTQSPTHLIKTRGQQVTLRCSPKSGHDTVSWYQQALGQGPQFIFQYYEEEERQRGNFPDRFSGHQFPNYSSELNVNALLLGDSALYLCASSLAPRGLRETQYFGPGTRLLVL.

This chain connects TRBV7-9 to TRBJ1-1; the D gene is possibly TRBD1 (5 bases). CDR1 and CDR2 (germline): SEHNR, FQNEAQ (reference sequence). The V and J ends lost 2 bases and 9 bases respectively, with 10 bases between them. The CDR3 is 12 residues long. The CDR3 DNA reads TGTGCCAGCAGCTTAAGGGGCAGGCAAGCTTTCTTT. It translates to CASSLRGRQAFF.

The chain couples TRBV5-4 to TRBJ1-4; no reliable D call. The germline CDR1 and CDR2 sequences are SGHNT and YYREEE (reference sequence). This CDR3 region has 15 residues. The germline V and J ends were trimmed by 4 bases and 1 base, with 11 bases remaining between them. CDR3 loop: CASSKMEGTNEKLFF. The DNA for the CDR3 is TGTGCCAGCAGCAAAATGGAGGGAACTAATGAAAAACTGTTTTTT. Full variable domain (rest looked up from reference TRBV5-4 and TRBJ1-4): ETGVTQSPTHLIKTRGQQVTLRCSSQSGHNTVSWYQQALGQGPQFIFQYYREEENGRGNFPPRFSGLQFPNYSSELNVNALELDDSALYLCASSKMEGTNEKLFFGSGTQLSVL.

The chain joins TRBV6-1 to TRBJ2-3; tentatively, D is TRBD1 (5 bases). The CDR3 runs to 15 residues. V was shortened by 2 bases and J by 3 bases, with 12 bases between the two germline ends. CDR1 and CDR2 (germline): MNHNS, SASEGT. The CDR3 DNA reads as TGTGCCAGCAGTGAAATCTACAGGCCTACAGATACGCAGTATTTT. This sequence encodes CASSEIYRPTDTQYF.

The chain is built from TRBV7-9 and TRBJ1-1; D is unclear. The CDR3 runs to 12 residues. CDR1 is SEHNR, CDR2 FQNEAQ, per germline (reference sequence). The germline V and J ends were trimmed by 1 base and 4 bases, with 4 bases remaining between them. CDR3 residues: CASSLEPTEAFF. The CDR3 DNA reads as TGTGCCAGCAGCTTAGAACCCACTGAAGCTTTCTTT.

The chain is built from TRBV14 and TRBJ2-7; D may be TRBD1 (7 bases). V was pared by 4 bases and J by 6 bases, with 25 bases between. The germline V gene encodes CDR1 SGHDN and CDR2 FVKESK. The CDR3 is made up of 17 amino acids. CDR3 nucleotides: TGTGCCAGCAGCCCTCTCCCGAGGTCGGACAGGAGGGGCGAGCAGTACTTC. Protein sequence: CASSPLPRSDRRGEQYF.

The CDR3 loop is CASSSPWGDQPQHF. The CDR3 bases are TGTGCCAGCAGTTCCCCGTGGGGGGATCAGCCCCAGCATTTT. J is TRBJ1-5 and V is TRBV6-5, with D possibly matching TRBD1 (5 bases). The CDR3 covers 14 residues. V was trimmed by 4 bases and J by 5 bases, leaving 12 bases between them. Germline CDR1 and CDR2: MNHEY and SVGAGI.